This TCR beta chain was identified in a study of T cell repertoires in cytomegalovirus infection. Study summary: It was recently identified HLA-C-restricted and well-studied HLA-B-restricted CMV epitopes that the study used.

Remarks on this clonotype: Its antigen is not identified.

TCRdb used MiXCR to reprocess the reads, holding one entry per CDR3 protein. The data show about a million distinct CDR3 sequences, approximately 33% seen once. CDR3 length: 19 residues. The V segment lost 1 base and the J segment 3 bases; nucleotides outside the gene matches: 8. The germline gives CDR1 SGHKS, CDR2 YYEKEE (reference sequence). The J gene is TRBJ2-4, the V gene TRBV5-5, with 15 bases lining up with TRBD2. The sequence was collected from a human donor in good health (CMV status not recorded). Some clones in this sample may be carry-over from other donors' samples. The sequenced sample was cultured CD8+ T cells from PBMCs, obtained from culture after CMV antigen stimulation. The CDR3 DNA is TGTGCCAGCAGCTTGCAGAGGACTAGCGGGGGGGCTGACAAAAACATTCAGTACTTC. This gives the protein CASSLQRTSGGADKNIQYF.